The 20 T cell receptor beta chains reported below all come from one sample, sequenced in a study of PD-1 and CTLA-4 blockade in melanoma. TCRdb's copy holds only in-frame clones and misses some; the assay was immunoSEQ multiplex PCR. This table has approximately 11,000 clones, roughly 82% appearing once. The sample was CD8+ T cells from peripheral blood, taken from a patient given anti-PD-1 treatment. The receptors derive from a human donor with melanoma.

This clone was recorded only once. V usage is TRBV7-9 and J usage is TRBJ2-3; tentatively, D is TRBD2 (6 bases). The CDR3 extends over 15 amino acids. V gave up 5 bases and J gave up 3 bases, with 15 bases separating them. CDR1 is SEHNR, CDR2 FQNEAQ, per germline (reference sequence). The CDR3 nucleotides are TGTGCCAGCAGCCACCGGGACTCAGGTACAGATACGCAGTATTTT. It yields the protein CASSHRDSGTDTQYF.

This clone was counted once. J is TRBJ2-7 and V is TRBV5-6; D might be TRBD1 or TRBD2, each matching 5 bases. V lost 5 bases, J lost 6 bases, and 15 bases lay in between. The V gene's germline CDR1 is SGHDT and CDR2 YYEEEE. The CDR3 runs 13 residues. CDR3 sequence: CASSPGADREQYF. The CDR3 DNA reads TGTGCCAGCAGTCCCGGGGCTGACCGCGAGCAGTACTTC. The whole variable domain, remainder taken from reference TRBV5-6 and TRBJ2-7, is DAGVTQSPTHLIKTRGQQVTLRCSPKSGHDTVSWYQQALGQGPQFIFQYYEEEERQRGNFPDRFSGHQFPNYSSELNVNALLLGDSALYLCASSPGADREQYFGPGTRLTVT.

The chain joins TRBV6-6 to TRBJ1-1; possibly TRBD1 for D (5 bases). V shed 7 bases and J shed 3 bases, with 9 bases lying between them. CDR1 is MNHNY and CDR2 is SVGAGI in the germline V gene (reference sequence). This CDR3 contains 12 residues. CDR3 amino acids: CASTRGDTEAFF. DNA of the CDR3: TGTGCCAGCACTCGGGGGGACACTGAAGCTTTCTTT.

The genes are TRBV7-9 and TRBJ2-7; 8 nucleotides agree with TRBD1. The CDR3 has 16 amino acids. V lost 1 base, J lost 2 bases, and 7 bases stayed unmatched. Germline V gives CDR1 SEHNR, CDR2 FQNEAQ (reference sequence). The CDR3 nucleotides are TGTGCCAGCAGCTTAGGGGGCAGGGGGCAACCCTACGAGCAGTACTTC. As protein: CASSLGGRGQPYEQYF.

The chain joins TRBV12-3 or TRBV12-4 to TRBJ2-3; D call uncertain. The V and J ends lost 4 bases and 6 bases respectively, with 8 bases between them. The CDR3 contains 12 residues. The CDR3 DNA follows: TGTGCCAGCAGTTACCTTCCCGATACGCAGTATTTT. Its translation: CASSYLPDTQYF.

V is TRBV29-1 and J is TRBJ2-7; D is unclear. Germline assignment: CDR1 SQVTM and CDR2 ANQGSEA. The germline V and J ends were trimmed by 5 bases and 0 bases, with 14 bases remaining between them. This CDR3 has 14 amino acids. The CDR3 DNA reads as TGCAGCGTTATCAACCCGACGAACTCCTACGAGCAGTACTTC. As protein: CSVINPTNSYEQYF.

The chain couples TRBV29-1 to TRBJ2-7, with TRBD1 as a possible D gene (5 bases). Germline CDR1 reads SQVTM; CDR2 reads ANQGSEA. With 4 bases removed from V and 4 bases from J, the gap between germline ends came to 11 bases. The CDR3 spans 12 residues. CDR3 DNA: TGCAGCGTTGTGGGGCAGGGTTACGAGCAGTACTTC. Translating it yields CSVVGQGYEQYF.

The chain uses TRBV4-3 and TRBJ1-2; D is ambiguous. V lost 0 bases, J lost 4 bases, and 12 bases lay in between. Germline values: CDR1 LGHNA, CDR2 YSLEER. The CDR3 length is 15 residues. The CDR3 region is CASSQEIQSVYGYTF. CDR3 DNA: TGCGCCAGCAGCCAAGAAATACAGAGCGTCTATGGCTACACCTTC.

This clone has just one count. This chain uses TRBV5-1 with TRBJ1-2; no clear D gene. Trimming took off 4 bases at V and 5 bases at J, with 12 bases between the two ends. CDR3 length: 13 amino acids. CDR1 is SGHRS, CDR2 YFSETQ, per germline. The DNA for the CDR3 is TGCGCCAGCAGCCCTACGGACTGGTATGGCTACACCTTC. Translated, it gives CASSPTDWYGYTF.

This clone is a singleton in its sample. The V call is TRBV19, the J call TRBJ2-7; D tentatively fits TRBD1 or TRBD2 (5 bases each). Trimming pared 1 base from V and 2 bases from J, leaving 9 bases between. CDR1 LNHDA and CDR2 SQIVND come from the germline V gene (reference sequence). This CDR3 region has 14 residues. In DNA form, the CDR3 reads TGTGCCAGTAGTATAGGGGGGACCACCTACGAGCAGTACTTC. Translating it yields CASSIGGTTYEQYF. Based on the CDR3 plus reference TRBV19 and TRBJ2-7, the full variable domain is DGGITQSPKYLFRKEGQNVTLSCEQNLNHDAMYWYRQDPGQGLRLIYYSQIVNDFQKGDIAEGYSVSREKKESFPLTVTSAQKNPTAFYLCASSIGGTTYEQYFGPGTRLTVT.

The gene calls are TRBV19 and TRBJ1-2; D uncertain. This CDR3 is built from 9 residues. CDR1 LNHDA and CDR2 SQIVND come from the germline V gene (reference sequence). Trimming took off 10 bases at V and 6 bases at J, with 6 bases between the two ends. CDR3 DNA sequence: TGTGCCACCGATGATGGCTACACCTTC. Its protein is CATDDGYTF.

The V call is TRBV7-9, the J call TRBJ2-5; D possibly corresponds to TRBD1 (6 bases). Trimming took 5 bases from V and 2 from J, leaving 9 bases between them. The V gene's germline CDR1 is SEHNR and CDR2 FQNEAQ (reference sequence). This CDR3 spans 13 amino acids. Written as DNA, the CDR3 is TGTGCCAGCAGCCCGAGGGGGCAAGAGACCCAGTACTTC. It is translated as CASSPRGQETQYF.

V and J are TRBV9 and TRBJ2-6, with a weak D call TRBD1 (6 bases). The CDR3 sequence is 17 residues long. V gave up 4 bases and J gave up 2 bases, with 16 bases separating them. CDR1 SGDLS and CDR2 YYNGEE come from the germline V gene. The DNA of the CDR3 is TGTGCCAGCAGCATCTCTTCAGGGGATCCTGGGGCCAACGTCCTGACTTTC. This codes for CASSISSGDPGANVLTF.

The chain combines TRBV27 with TRBJ2-5, with TRBD2 as a possible D gene (5 bases). From germline, CDR1 is MNHEY and CDR2 SMNVEV (reference sequence). V gave up 6 bases and J gave up 3 bases, with 14 bases separating them. The CDR3 sequence is 14 residues long. The CDR3 region has the DNA TGTGCCAGCAGATCCGACGGGGTGAAAGAGACCCAGTACTTC. Amino acid sequence: CASRSDGVKETQYF.

The V gene is TRBV6-5, the J gene TRBJ2-5; weak D call: TRBD1 (5 bases). Trimming cost V 10 bases and J 4 bases, with 10 bases left between them. The germline CDR1 and CDR2 sequences are MNHEY and SVGAGI. The CDR3 runs to 11 residues. CDR3 loop: CATRVGETQYF. CDR3 bases: TGTGCCACCAGGGTCGGAGAGACCCAGTACTTC.

A few counts support this clone. The chain is built from TRBV7-8 and TRBJ1-1; D call uncertain. Germline V lookup: CDR1 SGHVS, CDR2 FQNEAQ. V was cut by 2 bases and J by 1 base, with 5 bases left in between. The CDR3 spans 13 residues. The CDR3, as DNA: TGTGCCAGCAGCTTACTTGCGAACACTGAAGCTTTCTTT. Translated, it gives CASSLLANTEAFF.

The chain uses TRBV12-3 or TRBV12-4 and TRBJ1-2; no clear D. The V end lost 7 bases, the J end lost 3 bases, and 9 bases lay between the germline ends. The CDR3 length is 12 residues. The CDR3 loop reads CASKDGYYGYTF. CDR3 bases: TGTGCCAGCAAAGACGGGTACTATGGCTACACCTTC.

The rearrangement uses TRBV2 and TRBJ1-1; D gene unclear. Trimming removed 8 bases from V and 4 bases from J, with 11 bases in between. Germline V gene data show CDR1 as SNHLY and CDR2 as FYNNEI. This CDR3 comprises 12 residues. In DNA form, the CDR3 reads TGTGCCAGCGAGTGGGGTGGCACTGAAGCTTTCTTT. It translates to CASEWGGTEAFF.

The CDR3 DNA is TGTGCCAGCAGTAGTCCAACCCTCATGAACACTGAAGCTTTCTTT. Its protein is CASSSPTLMNTEAFF. The chain uses TRBV9 and TRBJ1-1; D gene unclear. The CDR3 is 15 residues long. Germline V gene sequence: CDR1 SGDLS, CDR2 YYNGEE. V was shortened by 5 bases and J by 0 bases, with 14 bases between the two germline ends. The variable domain in full, with the rest retrieved from reference TRBV9 and TRBJ1-1, is DSGVTQTPKHLITATGQRVTLRCSPRSGDLSVYWYQQSLDQGLQFLIQYYNGEERAKGNILERFSAQQFPDLHSELNLSSLELGDSALYFCASSSPTLMNTEAFFGQGTRLTVV.

This clone was recorded once. This sequence joins TRBV7-9 and TRBJ2-7; D perhaps matches TRBD2 (5 bases). This CDR3 has 14 residues. Trimming pared 1 base from V and 3 bases from J, leaving 10 bases between. Germline V gives CDR1 SEHNR, CDR2 FQNEAQ (reference sequence). CDR3 in amino acids: CASSLGGDGYEQYF. CDR3 sequence (DNA): TGTGCCAGCAGCTTAGGGGGAGATGGCTACGAGCAGTACTTC.